The 2 T cell receptor beta chains listed next were all sequenced from one sample in a study of T cell clonality in common variable immunodeficiency. The protocol was immunoSEQ multiplex PCR, while the TCRdb copy is restricted to in-frame clones and leaves out a portion. Altogether fewer than 50,000 clones were found in the sample, and no singletons occur. Sequencing input: peripheral blood mononuclear cells. All receptors come from a person between 18 and 70 years old in good health.

This clone has at least ten counts. The read terminates 3 residues before the CDR3 end, so the remaining end is supplied by the germline J gene. V gene TRBV2 combines with J gene TRBJ1-5; D not resolved. This CDR3 spans 13 amino acids. V was trimmed by 6 bases and J by 4 bases, leaving 10 bases between them. Germline V CDR1 and CDR2: SNHLY, FYNNEI. The sequenced CDR3 bases are TGTGCCAGCAGGGAGGGTTGGAATCAGCCC. It encodes CASREGWNQP. From start to end, the CDR3 is CASREGWNQPQHF.

The table lists this clone with many counts. The read halts 3 residues ahead of the CDR3 end, with the missing end drawn from the germline J gene. This chain links TRBV7-9 with TRBJ2-5; no definite D call. Trimming pared 2 bases from V and 5 bases from J, leaving 9 bases between. The V gene's germline CDR1 is SEHNR and CDR2 FQNEAQ (reference sequence). The CDR3 consists of 13 residues. The DNA read from the CDR3 is TGTGCCAGCAGCTTACAACCGGTGGAGACC. Translated, it gives CASSLQPVET. The full CDR3 protein reads CASSLQPVETQYF.